Listed below are T cell receptor beta chains from one sample, sequenced in a study of T cells in Graves' hyperthyroidism and ophthalmopathy. TCRdb processed the multiplex PCR reads anew with MiXCR; each CDR3 protein has one entry. The sample lists 450,000 to 650,000 distinct CDR3 sequences, less than 25% seen once, with 26% in the top ten. The sequenced sample was blood. These receptors originate from a man younger than 35 with Graves' hyperthyroidism. Both conserved end residues are part of each CDR3. The D gene is left open where the match is weak. Clone size appears in some rows only: once, few, many, or a class for an expanded clone.

D	J	V	size	DNA	CDR3
.	TRBJ2-7	TRBV4-2	.	TGTGCCAGCAGCCCTCTAGTAGTACAGGGAAAAGGGGACGAGCAGTACTTC	CASSPLVVQGKGDEQYF
.	TRBJ2-5	TRBV19	many	TGTGCCAGTAGTATAGATGCCGGGACGGAGACCCAGTACTTC	CASSIDAGTETQYF
TRBD1	TRBJ1-1	TRBV19	.	TGTGCCAGTAGCCTTTGGACAGGGCCGGACGTGAACACTGAAGCTTTCTTT	CASSLWTGPDVNTEAFF
.	TRBJ1-1	TRBV12-3/TRBV12-4	.	TGTGCCAGCAGTCTCTCCTCTGGGGGCACTGAAGCTTTCTTT	CASSLSSGGTEAFF
.	TRBJ1-6	TRBV30	.	TGTGCCGGACTACAGGGTGCCTATAATTCACCCCTCCACTTT	CAGLQGAYNSPLHF
.	TRBJ2-2	TRBV6-1	.	TGTGCCAATCAGGGAGTGGGGACCGGGGAGCTGTTTTTT	CANQGVGTGELFF
.	TRBJ1-3	TRBV18	few	TGTGCCAGCTCACCAGTGAGCGAACCTGGAAACACCATATATTTT	CASSPVSEPGNTIYF
.	TRBJ2-7	TRBV12-3/TRBV12-4	many	TGTGCCAGCAGTTTAGACCAAGGGGGGTACGAGCAGTACTTC	CASSLDQGGYEQYF
.	TRBJ1-5	TRBV29-1	many	TGCAGCGTCTTGGAGGGCTGGGACCAGCCCCAGCATTTT	CSVLEGWDQPQHF
.	TRBJ2-7	TRBV7-6	many	TGTGCCAGCAGCTTAGGGGGACCGAGGGACGAGCAGTACTTC	CASSLGGPRDEQYF
.	TRBJ2-7	TRBV6-2/TRBV6-3	.	TGTGCCAGCAGTTACAGGGGATACTACGAGCAGTACTTC	CASSYRGYYEQYF
TRBD1	TRBJ2-4	TRBV7-8	many	TGTGCCAGCAGCGCATCCCGGGACAGGGGGATTCAGTACTTC	CASSASRDRGIQYF
.	TRBJ1-5	TRBV28	.	TGTGCCAGCACCTCTCCAGACACTAGCAATCAGCCCCAGCATTTT	CASTSPDTSNQPQHF
.	TRBJ1-1	TRBV29-1	.	TGCAGCGTTGAAGATACCCACCGGGACGCATACACTGAAGCTTTCTTT	CSVEDTHRDAYTEAFF
.	TRBJ2-4	TRBV6-5	.	TGTGCCAGCAGTTTTACTCGGGGACGGGGGATAATAGCCAAAAACATTCAGTACTTC	CASSFTRGRGIIAKNIQYF
.	TRBJ2-2	TRBV19	.	TGTGCCAGTAGGCAACCGTCGGAGGTTTGGAACACCGGGGAGCTGTTTTTT	CASRQPSEVWNTGELFF
.	TRBJ1-1	TRBV5-1	once	TGCGCCAGCAGCCCCGGGGGGAGCCCGAACACTGAAGCTTTCTTT	CASSPGGSPNTEAFF
.	TRBJ1-1	TRBV7-8	many	TGTGCCAGCGGGGGGGGGACTACCCGCACTGAAGCTTTCTTT	CASGGGTTRTEAFF
TRBD1	TRBJ1-5	TRBV6-1	many	TGTGCCAGCGTGGAAGGAACAGGGGGGCAGCCCCAGCATTTT	CASVEGTGGQPQHF
.	TRBJ2-6	TRBV19	many	TGTGCCAGTAGTGCCCTACACGCAACTGGGGCCAACGTCCTGACTTTC	CASSALHATGANVLTF
TRBD2	TRBJ2-7	TRBV27	few	TGTGCCAGCAGTCAACTAGCGGGAGCCCACGAGCAGTACTTC	CASSQLAGAHEQYF
.	TRBJ1-5	TRBV5-1	few	TGCGCCAGCAGCTTTGGGTCAGGGAGGTCGGAGCCCCAGCATTTT	CASSFGSGRSEPQHF
.	TRBJ2-7	TRBV4-1	.	TGCGCCAGCAGCCAATTGGACGGGGCCTACGAGCAGTACTTC	CASSQLDGAYEQYF
.	TRBJ2-2	TRBV29-1	few	TGCAGCGTTGACTACGGACAGATCACCGGGGAGCTGTTTTTT	CSVDYGQITGELFF
.	TRBJ1-2	TRBV9	many	TGTGCCAGCAGCGTCGGGGCTCTCCGGGGATCTAACTATGGCTACACCTTC	CASSVGALRGSNYGYTF
.	TRBJ1-2	TRBV5-6	few	TGTGCCAGCAGCCCCGGGGGACCCCAGTATGGCTACACCTTC	CASSPGGPQYGYTF
.	TRBJ2-7	TRBV5-1	.	TGCGCCAGCAGCTTGGGAAGGCAGCTGTCCTACGAGCAGTACTTC	CASSLGRQLSYEQYF
.	TRBJ2-2	TRBV12-3/TRBV12-4	.	TGTGCCAGCAGTTCCACAGCGACGCCGAACACCGGGGAGCTGTTTTTT	CASSSTATPNTGELFF
TRBD2	TRBJ2-5	TRBV6-1	.	TGTGCCAGCGGTCCTAGCGGCCAAGAGACCCAGTACTTC	CASGPSGQETQYF
.	TRBJ1-1	TRBV5-1	few	TGCGCCAGCAGGGGGGCGTCGATGAACACTGAAGCTTGCTTT	CASRGASMNTEACF
TRBD2	TRBJ2-7	TRBV11-1	.	TGTGCCAGCAGCTTATCATCATCGATTCCGGGACTAGCCGTATTCGAGCAGTACTTC	CASSLSSSIPGLAVFEQYF
.	TRBJ1-1	TRBV6-1	.	TGTGCCAGCAGTGAGGGCTTACTGGCTGAAGCTTTCTTT	CASSEGLLAEAFF
.	TRBJ1-5	TRBV12-3/TRBV12-4	many	TGTGCCAGCAGCCGATACCGGGGGGCTAATCAGCCCCAGCATTTT	CASSRYRGANQPQHF
.	TRBJ2-5	TRBV5-1	many	TGCGCCAGCAGCTGGAAAGAGACCCAGTACTTC	CASSWKETQYF
.	TRBJ2-7	TRBV2	once	TGTGCCAGCAGGGTAGGACGGAGCTCCTACGAGCAGTACTTC	CASRVGRSSYEQYF
TRBD2	TRBJ2-5	TRBV2	.	TGTGCCAGCAGGTCGACTAGCGGGGGCCAAGAGACCCAGTACTTC	CASRSTSGGQETQYF
.	TRBJ1-5	TRBV2	.	TGTGCCAGCAGTGAAGGCGGGTTTAGCAATCAGCCCCAGCATTTT	CASSEGGFSNQPQHF
TRBD1	TRBJ1-5	TRBV2	many	TGTGCCAGCAGTACTCAAAAGACAGGGGCCAGCAATCAGCCCCAGCATTTT	CASSTQKTGASNQPQHF
.	TRBJ1-2	TRBV30	few	TGTGCCCGGGGGGGCTACACCTTC	CARGGYTF
.	TRBJ1-1	TRBV4-1	.	TGCGCCAGCAGCCAACCTATCGACAGGAACACTGAAGCTTTCTTT	CASSQPIDRNTEAFF
.	TRBJ1-1	TRBV20-1	many	TGCAGTGCTAGAGATTTTGATCAAGCCGCCGGGACGGAAGCTTTCTTT	CSARDFDQAAGTEAFF
.	TRBJ2-7	TRBV12-3/TRBV12-4	few	TGTGCCAGCAGTTTCCGGGACACAGCCTACGATCAGTACTTC	CASSFRDTAYDQYF
.	TRBJ1-3	TRBV28	many	TGTGCCAGCAGTACCCTCGGGGTCGCACTCGGGACCATATATTTT	CASSTLGVALGTIYF
TRBD1	TRBJ1-1	TRBV7-6	many	TGTGCCAGCAGCTTCTTGACAGGGCGGACCACTGAAGCTTTCTTT	CASSFLTGRTTEAFF
TRBD2	TRBJ2-5	TRBV12-3/TRBV12-4	many	TGTGCCAGCAGGGCGCCACTAGCGGGGGACAGGCGGACCCAGTACTTC	CASRAPLAGDRRTQYF
TRBD1	TRBJ1-5	TRBV5-5	.	TGTGCCAGCAGACCGACAGGGGTGGGCAATCAGCCCCAGCATTTT	CASRPTGVGNQPQHF
.	TRBJ1-1	TRBV5-1	many	TGCGCCAGCAGCCCGGACCTCGCCCCTGAAGCTTTCTTT	CASSPDLAPEAFF
.	TRBJ2-5	TRBV28	.	TGTGCCAGCAAGTACCCCAAGGGAGTGGCGGGACCCCCCCAAGAGACCCAGTACTTC	CASKYPKGVAGPPQETQYF
.	TRBJ1-2	TRBV6-1	many	TGTGCCAGCAGTGAAGATTTGCGATTTTTTTTCAACTATGGCTACACCTTC	CASSEDLRFFFNYGYTF